Sequencing of this T cell receptor beta chain was carried out in a study of T-cell reconstitution after alpha-beta-depleted transplantation in children. V lost 3 bases and J lost 7; bases outside the gene matches: 17. CDR3 length: 18 residues. Looked up from germline, CDR1 is MDHEN and CDR2 is SYDVKM. The sample holds many counts of this clonotype. Construction of the TCRbeta library involved unique molecular identifiers. MiXCR, applied by TCRdb to the PCR reads, yields one record per CDR3 protein. The sample records 200,000 to 250,000 distinct CDR3 sequences, around 12% being singletons. This TCR derives from a human donor who donated a stem cell graft to a child with acute lymphoblastic leukemia. Sample: PBMCs from the stem cell graft donor, taken from the stem cell graft. The chain links TRBV28 to TRBJ2-7; TRBD2 matches at 11 bases. The CDR3 sequence is CASSFPPSLLAGAKEQYF. Written as DNA, the CDR3 is TGTGCCAGCAGTTTCCCGCCCTCTTTACTAGCGGGAGCTAAGGAGCAGTACTTC.